This T cell receptor beta chain was recovered during a study of Graves' ophthalmopathy and Graves' hyperthyroidism. Overall study: Being free of ophthalmopathy for 18 months of follow-up defined stable hyperthyroidism.

General study points: At less than 71% sensitivity and about 72% specificity, the model predicted progression of the ophthalmopathy. Blood repertoires reportedly contained most expanded thyroid clonotypes above 0.001 frequency.

As regards this clonotype: Its target is unknown. A much larger clonotype is one base distant, so this may be a read error. The CDR3 does not close with the conserved phenylalanine or tryptophan, likely indicating a read error.

The study amplified TCR beta CDR3 regions using RNA transcripts. The first-round RT-PCR employed HTBI primers together with the Qiagen OneStep RT-PCR kit. A multiplex PCR was then performed as the second round. TCRdb recomputed calls from the multiplex PCR reads with MiXCR, one row per CDR3 protein. The table lists about 500,000 distinct CDR3 sequences, less than 45% of them singletons. Germline V CDR1 and CDR2: KGHDR, SFDVKD. The V end lost 0 bases, the J end lost 7 bases, and 12 bases lay between the germline ends. CDR3 length: 16 residues. Diagnosis used clinical symptoms, serum thyroxine, TRAb, thyroid ultrasound and orbital computed tomography.

The gene calls are TRBV24-1 and TRBJ1-6, with a tentative D call TRBD1 (6 bases). Sequences were obtained from peripheral blood or thyroid tissue (not recorded which). This receptor was taken from an adult man with Graves' hyperthyroidism. CDR3 sequence reads: CATSDLPGQRNSPLHS. CDR3 DNA: TGTGCCACCAGTGATTTGCCCGGACAGCGAAATTCACCCCTCCACTCT.